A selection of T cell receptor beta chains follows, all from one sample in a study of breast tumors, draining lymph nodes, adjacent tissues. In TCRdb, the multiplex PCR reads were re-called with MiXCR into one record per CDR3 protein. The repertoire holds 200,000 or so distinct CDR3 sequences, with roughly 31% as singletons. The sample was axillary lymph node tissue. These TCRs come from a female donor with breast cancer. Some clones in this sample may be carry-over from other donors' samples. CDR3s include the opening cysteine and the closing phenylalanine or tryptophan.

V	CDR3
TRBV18	CASSPGTSRTYEQYF
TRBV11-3	CASSSMGAGAVEQFF
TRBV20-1	CSGRKRGSYNEQFF
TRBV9	CASSVEGLGEKLFF
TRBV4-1	CASSTGGAQETQYF
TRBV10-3	CAISKSVAGSSYEQYF
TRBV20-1	CSARRGGEKLFF
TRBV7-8	CASSQGEGYNEQFF
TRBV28	CASTPLGGHGNTIYF
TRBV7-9	CASSPPGVSNQPQHF
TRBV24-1	CASSPLEGLGTEAFF
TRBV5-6	CASSFYICSAKAGPSTDTQYF
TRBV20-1	CSAASSFSGNTIYF
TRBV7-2	CASSRQGGDEQFF
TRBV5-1	CASSLDGRKYEQYF
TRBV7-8	CASSFGGASDYGYPF
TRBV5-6	CASSLPRGEQYF
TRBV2	CASSPHSGNHNEQFF
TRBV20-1	CSAVLETQYF
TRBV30	CAWSITGRTGDTIYF
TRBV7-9	CASSLTSGSRAYEQYF
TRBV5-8	CASSPGQATSGGKFF
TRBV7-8	CASSAHRGTYGYTF
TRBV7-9	CSGAGTGTSRMETQYF